This T cell receptor beta chain was obtained from a study of Ad26.COV2.S vaccination and SARS-CoV-2 variants (dated by TCRdb to about 2021). Background on the whole study: Vaccine-arm donors were drawn from COV1001, a multicentre, randomized, double-blind, placebo-controlled phase I-IIa trial of Ad26.COV2.S in healthy adults. Ad26.COV2.S was administered intramuscularly at a dose of 5x10^10 or 1x10^11 viral particles, either as one shot or as two shots given 56 days apart. Sequencing of the TCRbeta repertoire served to evaluate the specificity and breadth of SARS-CoV-2-reactive T cell receptors following Ad26.COV2.S vaccination. The TCR-sequenced set comprised around 30 samples: about 19 Ad26.COV2.S vaccine recipients, 5 placebo recipients and 8 SARS-CoV-2 convalescent individuals. Participants in the trial were split at random into five groups of five each, receiving low-dose or high-dose Ad26.COV2.S once or twice, or else placebo on both occasions. Investigators did not know the trial group allocation while performing experiments and assessing outcomes.

The CDR3 starts with the cysteine, ends with the phenylalanine, and has 15 residues. Left in the record is the CDR3 DNA by itself, 45 bases read in frame from the first base. V is trimmed back by 7 bases and J by 7 bases, and the junction contains 13 bases that no gene match accounts for. CDR1 is given as LNHDA and CDR2 as SQIVND, both from the germline V gene (reference sequence). Points on this clone: Which antigen it targets is not known. Base qualities were left out, and no much larger clone turns up one base away.

The paper as a whole reports these results and caveats: Non-spike TCR breadth was comparable between vaccine and placebo recipients, consistent with the vaccine containing only spike. The study was not powered to compare responses between vaccine doses or regimens. Compared with placebo recipients, Ad26.COV2.S recipients showed higher spike-specific TCR breadth (P = 0.0014). The authors noted that the TCR breadth and depth analyses may have underestimated total T cell responses. After vaccination, spike-specific CD8+ and CD4+ T cell responses were reported to show substantial breadth.

The treatment or condition label of this sample denotes: about 20 received Ad26.COV2.S at low or high dose, single or two shots; several received placebo; per-sample allocation not given. For vaccine and placebo recipients, the sequenced repertoires came from samples collected on day 63 after the first injection. In Cohort 1b, 25 to 30 adults aged 18-55 years were enrolled at a single site in Boston, USA, between 29 July and 7 August 2020. Ad26.COV2.S was a replication-incompetent adenovirus type 26 vector expressing a prefusion-stabilized SARS-CoV-2 spike protein from the original Wuhan strain. The immunoSEQ Assay was the method used to sequence TCRbeta CDR3 regions. After extraction, genomic DNA underwent amplification by bias-controlled multiplex PCR, followed by high-throughput sequencing. Processing in the source paper ran as follows. To quantify the absolute abundance of every unique TCRbeta CDR3 region, sequences were collapsed and filtered. T cell fraction was estimated by normalization of TCRbeta template counts to usable DNA, with usable DNA being measured through amplification of reference genes present in all nucleated cells. Repertoire TCRs were annotated as SARS-CoV-2-specific when V gene, CDR3 amino acid sequence and J gene were exactly matched to a known reactive TCR set. The reference SARS-CoV-2 TCR set came from MIRA and was filtered for enrichment in COVID-19-positive ImmuneCODE repertoires, removing public or cross-reactive TCRs. Using the MIRA antigens, annotated TCRs were further analysed by specific ORF or by position within an ORF. Depth was the summed frequency of annotated unique rearrangements, while breadth was defined as annotated unique rearrangements over total unique productive rearrangements. Group comparisons of TCR breadth used two-sided Wilcoxon rank-sum tests. What TCRdb holds here is the immuneACCESS table cut down to in-frame rearrangements. Part of the clones is not present; checked against another copy, under half of the missing clones reflect an unresolved V gene, and the others are unexplained. Clonal size and the V and J genes are those of that table, whereas D and trimming came from the DNA. The sample table records around 300,000 clones; about 88% of these occur just once. The ten largest account for roughly 6% of the sample.

The material was peripheral blood, obtained in a trial of Ad26.COV2.S vaccine versus placebo. The rearranged segments are TRBV19 and TRBJ2-7; 10 junctional bases match TRBD1. The origin of this receptor is a person between 18 and 59 years old who received the Ad26.COV2.S COVID-19 vaccine or a placebo. The DNA sequence follows: TGTGCCAGTAAAGCAGACAGGGGGCTCTCGGGAGAGCAGTACTTC. Its protein reads: CASKADRGLSGEQYF.